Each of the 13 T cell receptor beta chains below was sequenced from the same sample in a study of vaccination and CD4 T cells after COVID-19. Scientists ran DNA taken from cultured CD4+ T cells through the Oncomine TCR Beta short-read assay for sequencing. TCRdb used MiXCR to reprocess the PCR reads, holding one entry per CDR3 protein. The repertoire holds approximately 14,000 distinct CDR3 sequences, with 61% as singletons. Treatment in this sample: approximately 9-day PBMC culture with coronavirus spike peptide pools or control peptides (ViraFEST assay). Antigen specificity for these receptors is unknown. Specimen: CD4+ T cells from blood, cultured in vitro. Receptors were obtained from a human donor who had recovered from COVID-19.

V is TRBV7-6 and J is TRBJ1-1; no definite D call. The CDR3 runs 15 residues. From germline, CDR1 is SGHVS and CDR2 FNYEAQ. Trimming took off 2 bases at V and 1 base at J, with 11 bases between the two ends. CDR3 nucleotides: TGTGCCAGCAGCTTATCCCCCCCGCCGAACACTGAAGCTTTCTTT. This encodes CASSLSPPPNTEAFF.

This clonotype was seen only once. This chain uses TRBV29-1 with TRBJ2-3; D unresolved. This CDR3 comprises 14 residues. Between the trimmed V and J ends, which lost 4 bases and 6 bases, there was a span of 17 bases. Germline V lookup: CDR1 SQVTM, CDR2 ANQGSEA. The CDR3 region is CSVGGPMSVDTQYF. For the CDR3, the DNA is TGCAGCGTTGGAGGACCGATGTCTGTGGATACGCAGTATTTT.

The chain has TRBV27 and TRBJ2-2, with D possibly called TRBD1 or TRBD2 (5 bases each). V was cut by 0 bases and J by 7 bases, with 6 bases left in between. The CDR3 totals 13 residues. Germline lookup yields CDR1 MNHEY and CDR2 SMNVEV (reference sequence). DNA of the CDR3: TGTGCCAGCAGTTTATCGAGGGGCGGGGAGCTGTTTTTT. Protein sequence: CASSLSRGGELFF.

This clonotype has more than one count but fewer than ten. The CDR3 DNA reads TGTGCCTGGGGGCTAGCGCTCAAAGAGACCCAGTACTTC. Translation gives CAWGLALKETQYF. The chain recombines TRBV30 with TRBJ2-5, with D tentatively TRBD2 (6 bases). V was trimmed by 5 bases and J by 3 bases, leaving 13 bases between them. There are 13 residues in the CDR3. CDR1 and CDR2 from the germline V gene are GTSNPN and SVGIG (reference sequence).

The CDR3 nucleotides are TGCAGTGCTAGGCACAGGGCTAATTCACCCCTCCACTTT. It is translated as CSARHRANSPLHF. The chain uses TRBV20-1 and TRBJ1-6, with D possibly matching TRBD1 (6 bases). CDR3 length: 13 amino acids. Germline V CDR1 and CDR2: DFQATT, SNEGSKA (reference sequence). V was clipped by 3 bases and J by 6 bases, with 9 bases between them.

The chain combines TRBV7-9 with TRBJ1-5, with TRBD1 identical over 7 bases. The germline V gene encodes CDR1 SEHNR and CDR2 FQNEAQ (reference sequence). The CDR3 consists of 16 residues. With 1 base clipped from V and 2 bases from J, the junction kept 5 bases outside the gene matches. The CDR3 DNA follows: TGTGCCAGCAGCTTAGGTTGGGACAGCCGCAATCAGCCCCAGCATTTT. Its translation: CASSLGWDSRNQPQHF.

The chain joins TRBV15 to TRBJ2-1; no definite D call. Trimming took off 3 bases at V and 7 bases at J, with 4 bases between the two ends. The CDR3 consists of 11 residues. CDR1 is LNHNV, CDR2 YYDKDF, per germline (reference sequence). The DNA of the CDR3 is TGTGCCACCAGCAGTGGGAATGAGCAGTTCTTC. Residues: CATSSGNEQFF.

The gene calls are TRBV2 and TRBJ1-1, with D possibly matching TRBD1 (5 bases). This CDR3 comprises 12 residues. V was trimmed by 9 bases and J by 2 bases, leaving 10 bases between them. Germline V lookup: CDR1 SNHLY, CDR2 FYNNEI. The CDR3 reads CASRQTNTEAFF. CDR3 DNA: TGTGCCAGTAGACAGACCAACACTGAAGCTTTCTTT.

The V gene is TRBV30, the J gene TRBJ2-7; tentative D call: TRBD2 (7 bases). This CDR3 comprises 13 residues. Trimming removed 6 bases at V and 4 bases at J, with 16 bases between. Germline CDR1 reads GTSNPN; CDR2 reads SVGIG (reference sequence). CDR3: CACQGGGSYEQYF. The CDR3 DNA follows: TGTGCCTGCCAAGGGGGAGGGAGTTACGAGCAGTACTTC.

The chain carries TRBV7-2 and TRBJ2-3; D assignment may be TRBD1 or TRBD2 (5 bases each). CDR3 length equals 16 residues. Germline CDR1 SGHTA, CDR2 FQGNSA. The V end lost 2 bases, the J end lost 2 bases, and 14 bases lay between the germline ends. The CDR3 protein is CASSLSGRAYTDTQYF. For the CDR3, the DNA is TGTGCCAGCAGCTTATCGGGGCGTGCCTACACAGATACGCAGTATTTT.

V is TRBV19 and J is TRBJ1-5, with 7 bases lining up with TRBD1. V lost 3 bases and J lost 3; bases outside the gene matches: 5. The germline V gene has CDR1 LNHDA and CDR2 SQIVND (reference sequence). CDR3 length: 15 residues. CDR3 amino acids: CASSMLDRLNQPQHF. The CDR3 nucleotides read TGTGCCAGTAGTATGCTGGACAGGCTCAATCAGCCCCAGCATTTT.

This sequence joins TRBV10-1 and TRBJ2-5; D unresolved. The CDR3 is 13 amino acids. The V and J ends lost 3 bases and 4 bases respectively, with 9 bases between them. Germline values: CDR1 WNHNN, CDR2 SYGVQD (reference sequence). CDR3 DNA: TGCGCCAGCAGTGATGGTCAGCGAGAGACCCAGTACTTC. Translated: CASSDGQRETQYF.

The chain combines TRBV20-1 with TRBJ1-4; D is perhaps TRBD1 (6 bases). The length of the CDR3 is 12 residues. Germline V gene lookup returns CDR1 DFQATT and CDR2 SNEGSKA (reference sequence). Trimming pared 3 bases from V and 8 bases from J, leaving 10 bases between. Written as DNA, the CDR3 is TGCAGTGCTAGTCTGGACAGCGAAAAACTGTTTTTT. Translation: CSASLDSEKLFF.